Listed below are T cell receptor beta chains from one sample, sequenced in a study of blood T cell repertoires in COVID-19. The data were produced by immunoSEQ multiplex PCR, yet TCRdb's version contains in-frame clones alone and is incomplete. The sample shows 15,000 or so clones, 70% to 90% of them seen only once. Sequencing was carried out using peripheral blood. These receptors were collected from a woman aged 70-85 years in a cohort sampled during active or convalescent COVID-19. The conserved cysteine and the conserved F or W are not part of the CDR3 here. The order of the fields is CDR3 protein, clone size, V gene, D gene, J gene. The D gene is left open where the match is weak. Rows give clone size only sometimes, using once, few, many, or a class for an expanded clone.

CDR3: ASTPAGNQPQH; size: -; V: TRBV6-6; D: -; J: TRBJ1-5
CDR3: ASTSSGTGAYEQY; size: -; V: TRBV3-1/TRBV3-2; D: TRBD1; J: TRBJ2-7
CDR3: ASSLFSGANTGELF; size: -; V: TRBV7-2; D: -; J: TRBJ2-2
CDR3: ASSLVGSVTGELF; size: -; V: TRBV7-2; D: -; J: TRBJ2-2
CDR3: ASSEGQGSKNIQY; size: -; V: TRBV21-1; D: -; J: TRBJ2-4
CDR3: ASSRGQGEKAF; size: -; V: TRBV7-9; D: TRBD1; J: TRBJ1-1
CDR3: ASSPRKERGTDTQY; size: -; V: TRBV19; D: TRBD2; J: TRBJ2-3
CDR3: ASSQDTQGAGNSPLH; size: -; V: TRBV4-1; D: TRBD1; J: TRBJ1-6
CDR3: ASSTGGTYGYT; size: -; V: TRBV25-1; D: TRBD1; J: TRBJ1-2
CDR3: SVEEQELNYGYT; size: -; V: TRBV29-1; D: -; J: TRBJ1-2
CDR3: ASSLRYEQY; size: -; V: TRBV28; D: -; J: TRBJ2-7
CDR3: ASSSRAGIGGYT; size: -; V: TRBV7-3; D: -; J: TRBJ1-2
CDR3: ASSQAGRTTDTQY; size: -; V: TRBV3-1/TRBV3-2; D: -; J: TRBJ2-3
CDR3: ASKGQGGPGELF; size: once; V: TRBV19; D: -; J: TRBJ2-2
CDR3: ATSDQGLENIQY; size: -; V: TRBV24-1; D: -; J: TRBJ2-4
CDR3: ASSFRGAAYADTQY; size: -; V: TRBV7-8; D: -; J: TRBJ2-3
CDR3: ATSLRTGANYGYT; size: -; V: TRBV15; D: TRBD1; J: TRBJ1-2